This T cell receptor (beta chain) was captured in a study of response to subunit inactivated influenza vaccine listed by TCRdb under 2018. Regarding the complete study: Deep quantitative T cell receptor repertoire profiling was used in the study to track responses to a trivalent subunit inactivated influenza vaccine. On the study overall, not on this receptor specifically: According to the authors, only a limited number of new T cells may be recruited by each seasonal influenza vaccination.

In regard to this clonotype: This clone's antigen is unknown. Base qualities are not recorded, but no much larger clone differs from it by a single base.

Counted from cysteine to phenylalanine, this CDR3 has 16 amino acids. Kept here is only the CDR3 DNA, which spans 48 bases and is read in frame from base 1. The junction shows trimming of 1 base on V and 0 bases on J, plus 9 bases between the germline ends. CDR1 and CDR2, looked up from the germline V gene, are LGHNA and YNFKEQ. The library relied on RT-PCR. For sequencing, an Illumina HiSeq 2500 was employed. The public reads were run again by TCRdb, first through fastp at Q25 and then through MiXCR, and only productive beta chains were kept. Each record represents a unique CDR3 protein, reported with the most common genes and DNA among its rows. The sample table shows hundreds of thousands of distinct CDR3 sequences, and roughly 20% are seen once. Of the sample, under 13% falls within the top ten clones.

The clonotype comes from a man aged 50 to 60 who received an inactivated influenza vaccine. Donor details come from another sample of the same person, matched by shared clones. The sample here was PBMCs from blood, taken more than 4 days after vaccination. In this chain, TRBV4-2 is recombined with TRBJ1-4; the D gene is not confidently resolved. The nucleotide sequence reads as follows: TGTGCCAGCAGCCAAGGTCCACTAGCAACTAATGAAAAACTGTTTTTT. Its product reads: CASSQGPLATNEKLFF.